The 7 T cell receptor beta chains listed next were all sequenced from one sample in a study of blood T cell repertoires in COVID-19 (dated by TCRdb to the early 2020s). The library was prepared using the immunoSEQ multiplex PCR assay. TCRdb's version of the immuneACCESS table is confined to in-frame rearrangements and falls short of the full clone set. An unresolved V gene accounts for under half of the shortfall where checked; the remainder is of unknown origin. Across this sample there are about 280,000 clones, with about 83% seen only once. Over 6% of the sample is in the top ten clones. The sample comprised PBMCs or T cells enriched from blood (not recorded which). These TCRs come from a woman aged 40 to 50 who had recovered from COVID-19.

CDR3 nucleotides: TGTGCCAGCACCCTTAGCGGCGGAACCTACGAGCAGTACTTC. Translating gives CASTLSGGTYEQYF. This chain uses TRBV28 with TRBJ2-7, with D perhaps matching TRBD2 (6 bases). V was pared by 7 bases and J by 2 bases, with 15 bases between. CDR1 is MDHEN, CDR2 SYDVKM, per germline. CDR3 length: 14 amino acids.

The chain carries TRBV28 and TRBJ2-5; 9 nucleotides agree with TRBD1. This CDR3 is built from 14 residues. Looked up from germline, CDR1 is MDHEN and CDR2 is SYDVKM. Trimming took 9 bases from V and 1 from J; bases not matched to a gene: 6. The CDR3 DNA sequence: TGTGCCAGACCCCTACAGGGGGCCCAAGAGACCCAGTACTTC. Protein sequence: CARPLQGAQETQYF. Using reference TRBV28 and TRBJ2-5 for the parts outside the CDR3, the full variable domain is DVKVTQSSRYLVKRTGEKVFLECVQDMDHENMFWYRQDPGLGLRLIYFSYDVKMKEKGDIPEGYSVSREKKERFSLILESASTNQTSMYLCARPLQGAQETQYFGPGTRLLVL.

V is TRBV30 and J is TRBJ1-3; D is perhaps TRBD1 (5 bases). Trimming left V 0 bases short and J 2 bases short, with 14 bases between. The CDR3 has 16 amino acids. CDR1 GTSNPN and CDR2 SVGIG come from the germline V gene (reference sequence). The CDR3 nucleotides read TGTGCCTGGAGTGTACTACAGGTTAGAGCTGGAAACACCATATATTTT. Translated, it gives CAWSVLQVRAGNTIYF. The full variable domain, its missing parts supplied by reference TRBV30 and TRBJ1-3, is SQTIHQWPATLVQPVGSPLSLECTVEGTSNPNLYWYRQAAGRGLQLLFYSVGIGQISSEVPQNLSASRPQDRQFILSSKKLLLSDSGFYLCAWSVLQVRAGNTIYFGEGSWLTVV.

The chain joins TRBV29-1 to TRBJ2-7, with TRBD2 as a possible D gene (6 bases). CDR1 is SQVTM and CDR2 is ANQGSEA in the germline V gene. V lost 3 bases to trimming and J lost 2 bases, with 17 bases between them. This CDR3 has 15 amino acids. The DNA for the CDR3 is TGCAGCGTTGAGGGGGGAAGTCCTGATCCCTACGAGCAGTACTTC. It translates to CSVEGGSPDPYEQYF.

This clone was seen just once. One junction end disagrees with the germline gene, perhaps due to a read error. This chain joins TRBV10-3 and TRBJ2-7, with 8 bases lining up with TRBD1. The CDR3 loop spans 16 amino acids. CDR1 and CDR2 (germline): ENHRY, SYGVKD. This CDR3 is CAISVTGGQGSSEQYF. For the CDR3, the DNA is TGTGCCATCAGTGTAACGGGCGGACAGGGTTCCTCCGAGCAGTACTTC.

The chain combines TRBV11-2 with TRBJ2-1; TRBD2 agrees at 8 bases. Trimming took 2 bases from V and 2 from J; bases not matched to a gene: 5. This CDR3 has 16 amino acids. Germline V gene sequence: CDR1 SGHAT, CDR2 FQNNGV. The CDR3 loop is CASSLPPGGTYNEQFF. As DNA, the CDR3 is TGTGCCAGCAGCTTACCCCCGGGAGGGACCTACAATGAGCAGTTCTTC.

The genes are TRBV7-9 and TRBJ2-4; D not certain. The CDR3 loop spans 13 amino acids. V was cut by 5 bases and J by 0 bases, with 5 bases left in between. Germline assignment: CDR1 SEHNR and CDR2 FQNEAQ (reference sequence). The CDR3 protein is CASSELAKNIQYF. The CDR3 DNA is TGTGCCAGCAGCGAACTAGCCAAAAACATTCAGTACTTC.